This T cell receptor (beta chain) was recovered during a study of cytomegalovirus exposure and HLA in healthy donors. Study in general: There were about 85 million unique TCRs (from HLA-typed donors) in an early data release. Findings and limits, study-wide: TCR beta V- and J-gene trimming was later associated with a missense DCLRE1C variant. An assumption of roughly uniform sequencing depth across donors underlay the presence/absence analyses. Earlier findings revealed that most TCR beta V segments proved productive either about 87% or about 30% of the time.

In the PCR, 60 Vbeta and 13 Jbeta primers were used. Measured with immunoSEQ multiplex PCR; TCRdb has only the in-frame clones, and not every one. This sample has tens of thousands of clones, with roughly 76% found just once. A word on this clone: Antigen specificity is unknown.

Per germline, CDR1 SGHTA and CDR2 FQGNSA. Trimming removed 3 bases from V and 1 base from J; junction bases left unmatched: 4. The CDR3 contains 15 residues. Material for sequencing was PBMCs. This sequence originates from a woman aged 30 to 39 in good health and CMV-seronegative. This chain connects TRBV7-2 to TRBJ1-1, with TRBD1 matching over 8 bases. CDR3: CASSLGDRGNTEAFF. The CDR3 DNA reads TGTGCCAGCAGCTTGGGCGACAGGGGGAACACTGAAGCTTTCTTT. Based on the CDR3 plus reference TRBV7-2 and TRBJ1-1, the full variable domain is GAGVSQSPSNKVTEKGKDVELRCDPISGHTALYWYRQSLGQGLEFLIYFQGNSAPDKSGLPSDRFSAERTGGSVSTLTIQRTQQEDSAVYLCASSLGDRGNTEAFFGQGTRLTVV.